This T cell receptor beta chain was retrieved from a study of T cells in Graves' hyperthyroidism and ophthalmopathy (dated by TCRdb to about 2019). At the level of the whole study: Peripheral blood samples were taken at the time of initial diagnosis, prior to any treatment. To identify TCR V-J signatures that set the groups apart, the researchers used a discovery cohort of about a hundred patients, made up of 40 to 45 with Graves' ophthalmopathy and about 59 with stable Graves' hyperthyroidism. In addition, the study compared T-cell repertoires in thyroid tissue and in blood from roughly six Graves' hyperthyroidism patients. Whether ophthalmopathy could be predicted prospectively was tested in an independent validation cohort made up of approximately 19 hyperthyroidism patients plus 17 patients who later progressed to ophthalmopathy. Once sampling was done, hyperthyroidism patients were given methimazole at a starting dose of 30 mg daily, whereas ophthalmopathy patients were given high-dose intravenous methylprednisolone. TCR Vbeta CDR3 sequencing of 120 to 150 peripheral blood samples (over 40 ophthalmopathy, about 80 hyperthyroidism and roughly 17 progressor patients) is reported in the paper. The 95 to 100 discovery patients were randomly divided into training and test sets at a 7:3 ratio.

On this clonotype itself: The clone's antigen remains unknown. Base qualities are not at hand, and no much larger clone is one base apart.

The TCR beta CDR3 regions were amplified from RNA transcripts. The TCR CDR3 was subjected to a first round of RT-PCR using the HTBI primer set and the Qiagen OneStep RT-PCR kit. A second multiplex PCR round built the libraries, followed by size selection and purification. Libraries were sequenced paired-end with 100 bp reads on an Illumina HiSeq2000. Under the source paper's analysis protocol: SOAPnuke was used to process the raw data, throwing out any read that contained adapters or uncalled bases, had a mean Phred below 15, or lacked an exact constant-primer or identifier match. COPE v1.2.5 was used to merge high-quality paired reads, and clonotypes were defined as unique nucleotide sequences. MiTCR v1.1 was used to align clonotypes to the IMGT TRBV, TRBD and TRBJ reference segments. Analysis was restricted to V-J combinations with a frequency above 0.0001, which covered 99.2% of repertoires. A TCS score was defined as the ratio between F50 (clonal expansion) and ExV (chaos), using BLOSUM62-based TCRdist between CDR3 peptides within each V-J. Welch's t-statistics and random forest reduced just over 500 V-J features to about 13, which were used in a naive Bayes classifier (R e1071). Thyroid-blood repertoire similarity was quantified with the Morisita-Horn index. The public reads were quality trimmed at Q25 with fastp and then assembled into clones with MiXCR by TCRdb, keeping productive beta chains. Every distinct CDR3 protein forms one entry, paired with its most common genes and DNA. TCRdb, rather than the study authors, made the V and J calls. A total of hundreds of thousands of distinct CDR3 sequences appear in this sample, approximately 40% of them only once. 8.9% of the sample is taken by the ten largest.

The germline V gene supplies CDR1 SGHTA and CDR2 FQGNSA. Measured from the cysteine to the phenylalanine, the CDR3 is 13 residues long. Only CDR3 DNA is held: 39 bases, read in frame from base 1. Here is what the overall study found, with its caveats: In cross-validation, a model built on a 13 V-J signature told ophthalmopathy apart from stable hyperthyroidism with 87.88% sensitivity and approximately 81% specificity, and in testing the same model reached 80%/75%. Most expanded thyroid clonotypes (frequency above 0.001) were also detected in blood, suggesting blood repertoires may reflect thyroid immune responses. In validation, the model predicted progression to ophthalmopathy with 60% to 71% sensitivity and around 72% specificity, a median of about 6.7 months before onset. No statistical method was used to fix the sample size in advance, and group allocation was not hidden from the investigators.

A patient counted as having stable Graves' hyperthyroidism if no progression to ophthalmopathy occurred over 18 months of follow-up. The hyperthyroidism patients were between 18 and 65 years old and newly diagnosed, with a disease duration of less than 2 months. Exclusion was applied to patients with uncontrolled infections, other autoimmune diseases, pregnancy or lactation. Clinical symptoms, serum thyroxine and TRAb, thyroid ultrasound, and orbital computed tomography formed the basis for the diagnoses. Ficoll-Paque density gradient centrifugation was used to isolate PBMCs from under 11 ml of fresh peripheral blood. Trizol reagent was used to extract total RNA, and RNA quality was then checked on an Agilent 2100 Bioanalyzer.

In this chain, TRBV7-2 is recombined with TRBJ1-3; the D gene remains uncertain. The last part of the DNA fits TRBJ2-3 better; the J call may be wrong. What was sequenced was blood. The clonotype comes from a young man with Graves' hyperthyroidism. CDR3 loop: CASSFGSTDTQYF. The DNA reads TGTGCCAGCAGCTTTGGTAGCACAGATACGCAGTATTTT.